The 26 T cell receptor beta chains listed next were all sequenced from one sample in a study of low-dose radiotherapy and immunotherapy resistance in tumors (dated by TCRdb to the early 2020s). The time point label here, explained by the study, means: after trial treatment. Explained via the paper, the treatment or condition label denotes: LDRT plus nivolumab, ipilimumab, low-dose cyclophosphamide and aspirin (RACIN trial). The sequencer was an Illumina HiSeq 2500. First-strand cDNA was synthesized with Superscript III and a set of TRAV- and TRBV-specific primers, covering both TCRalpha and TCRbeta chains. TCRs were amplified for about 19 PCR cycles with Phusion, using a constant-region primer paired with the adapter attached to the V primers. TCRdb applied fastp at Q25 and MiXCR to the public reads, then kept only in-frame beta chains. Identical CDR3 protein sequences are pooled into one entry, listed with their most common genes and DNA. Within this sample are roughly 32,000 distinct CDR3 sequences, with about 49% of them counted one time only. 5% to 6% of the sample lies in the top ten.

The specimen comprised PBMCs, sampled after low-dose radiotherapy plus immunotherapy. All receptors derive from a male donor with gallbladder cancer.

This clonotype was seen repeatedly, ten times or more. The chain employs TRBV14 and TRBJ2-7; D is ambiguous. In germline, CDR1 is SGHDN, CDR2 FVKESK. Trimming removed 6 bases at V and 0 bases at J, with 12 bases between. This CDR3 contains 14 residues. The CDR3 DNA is TGTGCCAGCAGAGACGGATTCCTCTCCTACGAGCAGTACTTC. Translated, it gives CASRDGFLSYEQYF. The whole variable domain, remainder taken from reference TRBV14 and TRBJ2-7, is EAGVTQFPSHSVIEKGQTVTLRCDPISGHDNLYWYRRVMGKEIKFLLHFVKESKQDESGMPNNRFLAERTGGTYSTLKVQPAELEDSGVYFCASRDGFLSYEQYFGPGTRLTVT.

In DNA form, the CDR3 reads TGCGCCAGCAGCTTGACCTACCGGGACTCGACGAACACCGGGGAGCTGTTTTTT. It encodes CASSLTYRDSTNTGELFF. The V and J genes are TRBV5-1 and TRBJ2-2, with D perhaps matching TRBD2 (6 bases). The CDR3 totals 18 residues. Looked up from germline, CDR1 is SGHRS and CDR2 is YFSETQ. V lost 1 base to trimming and J lost 0 bases, with 16 bases between them.

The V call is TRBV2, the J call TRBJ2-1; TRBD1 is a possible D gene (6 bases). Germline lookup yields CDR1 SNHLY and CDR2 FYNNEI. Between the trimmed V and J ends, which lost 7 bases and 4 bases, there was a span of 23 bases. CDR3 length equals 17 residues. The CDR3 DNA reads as TGTGCCAGCATCCCCATCCAGGCAGGGGTCGAATACAATGAGCAGTTCTTC. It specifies CASIPIQAGVEYNEQFF.

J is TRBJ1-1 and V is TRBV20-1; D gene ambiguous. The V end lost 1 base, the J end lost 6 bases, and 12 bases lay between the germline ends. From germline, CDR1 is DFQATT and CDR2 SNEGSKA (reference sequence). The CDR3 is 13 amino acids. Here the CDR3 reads CSARVMVYPEAFF. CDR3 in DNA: TGCAGTGCTAGAGTGATGGTCTACCCTGAAGCTTTCTTT.

The CDR3 nucleotides read TGTGCCAGCAGTTTAGTGAGTAGCGTGGATACGCAGTATTTT. It codes for CASSLVSSVDTQYF. The rearrangement uses TRBV12-3 or TRBV12-4 and TRBJ2-3, with D possibly TRBD2 on 5 matching bases. There are 14 residues in the CDR3. V lost 1 base, J lost 6 bases, and 11 bases lay in between.

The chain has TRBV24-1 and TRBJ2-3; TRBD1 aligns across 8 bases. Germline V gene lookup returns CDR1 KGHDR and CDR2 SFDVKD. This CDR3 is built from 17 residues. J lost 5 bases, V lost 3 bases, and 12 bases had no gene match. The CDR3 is CATSDPRTGIVGDTQYF. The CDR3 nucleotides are TGTGCCACCAGTGATCCCCGGACAGGGATAGTGGGAGATACGCAGTATTTT.

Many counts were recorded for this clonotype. In DNA, the CDR3 is TGTGCCAGCAGTTTATGGGGAAACGGGGAGCTGTTTTTT. Translated, it gives CASSLWGNGELFF. The genes are TRBV12-3 or TRBV12-4 and TRBJ2-2; D not certain. Trimming pared 2 bases from V and 7 bases from J, leaving 8 bases between. This CDR3 is 13 amino acids long.

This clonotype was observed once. CDR3 region: CASSFGESRETQYF. The CDR3 DNA sequence: TGTGCCAGCAGTTTCGGGGAGTCTCGAGAGACCCAGTACTTC. The chain combines TRBV12-3 or TRBV12-4 with TRBJ2-5, with D tentatively TRBD2 (5 bases). The CDR3 is 14 amino acids. Trimming stripped 3 bases from V and 4 bases from J, with 12 bases between.

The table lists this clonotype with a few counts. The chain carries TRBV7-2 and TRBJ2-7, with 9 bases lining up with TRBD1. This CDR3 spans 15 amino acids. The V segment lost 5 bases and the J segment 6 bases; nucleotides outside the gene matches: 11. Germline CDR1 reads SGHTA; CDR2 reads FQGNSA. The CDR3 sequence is CASSPRVQGAGEQYF. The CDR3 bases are TGTGCCAGCAGCCCGCGGGTACAGGGGGCGGGCGAGCAGTACTTC. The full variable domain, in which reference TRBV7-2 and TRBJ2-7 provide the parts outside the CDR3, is GAGVSQSPSNKVTEKGKDVELRCDPISGHTALYWYRQSLGQGLEFLIYFQGNSAPDKSGLPSDRFSAERTGGSVSTLTIQRTQQEDSAVYLCASSPRVQGAGEQYFGPGTRLTVT.

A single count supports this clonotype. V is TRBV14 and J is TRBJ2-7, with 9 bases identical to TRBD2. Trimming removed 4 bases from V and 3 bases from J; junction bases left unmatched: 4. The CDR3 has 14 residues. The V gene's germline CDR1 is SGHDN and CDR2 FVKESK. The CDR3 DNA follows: TGTGCCAGCAGCCCGGGACTAGCATTCTACGAGCAGTACTTC. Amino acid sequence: CASSPGLAFYEQYF.

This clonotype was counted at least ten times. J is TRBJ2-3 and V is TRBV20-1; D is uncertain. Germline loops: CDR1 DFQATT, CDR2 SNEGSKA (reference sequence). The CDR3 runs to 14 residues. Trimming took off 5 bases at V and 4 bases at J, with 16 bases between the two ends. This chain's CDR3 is CSADRSSFADTQYF. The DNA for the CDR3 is TGCAGTGCTGATAGGAGTTCTTTCGCAGATACGCAGTATTTT.

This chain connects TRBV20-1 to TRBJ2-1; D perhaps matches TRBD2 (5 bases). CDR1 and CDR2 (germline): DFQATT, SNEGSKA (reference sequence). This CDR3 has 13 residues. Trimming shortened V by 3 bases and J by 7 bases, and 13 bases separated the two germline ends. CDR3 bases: TGCAGTGCTAGCGAGGAGGTGGGGAATGAGCAGTTCTTC. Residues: CSASEEVGNEQFF.

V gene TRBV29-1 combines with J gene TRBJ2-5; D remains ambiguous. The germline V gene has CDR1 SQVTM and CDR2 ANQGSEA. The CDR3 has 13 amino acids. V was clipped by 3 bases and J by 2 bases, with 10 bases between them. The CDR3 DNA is TGCAGCGTTGATTTTGGGAAACAAGAGACCCAGTACTTC. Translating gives CSVDFGKQETQYF.

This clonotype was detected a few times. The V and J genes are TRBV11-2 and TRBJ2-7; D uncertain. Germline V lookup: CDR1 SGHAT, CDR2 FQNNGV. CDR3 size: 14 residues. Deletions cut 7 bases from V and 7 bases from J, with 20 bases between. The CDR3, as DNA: TGTGCCAGCAACGTAGTGGGCCCGAAGGGAGAGCAGTACTTC. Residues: CASNVVGPKGEQYF.

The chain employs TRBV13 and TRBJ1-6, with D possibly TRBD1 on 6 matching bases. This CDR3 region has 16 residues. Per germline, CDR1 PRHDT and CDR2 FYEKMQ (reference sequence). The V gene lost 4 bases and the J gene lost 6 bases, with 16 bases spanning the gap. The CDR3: CASSYNTGQTNSPLHF. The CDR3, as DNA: TGTGCCAGCAGCTATAACACTGGACAGACTAATTCACCCCTCCACTTT.

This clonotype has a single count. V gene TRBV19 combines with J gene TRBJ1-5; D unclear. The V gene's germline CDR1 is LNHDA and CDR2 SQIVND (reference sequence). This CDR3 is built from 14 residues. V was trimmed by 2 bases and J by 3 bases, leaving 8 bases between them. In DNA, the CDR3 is TGTGCCAGTAGTATACTCCCCGACAATCAGCCCCAGCATTTT. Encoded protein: CASSILPDNQPQHF.

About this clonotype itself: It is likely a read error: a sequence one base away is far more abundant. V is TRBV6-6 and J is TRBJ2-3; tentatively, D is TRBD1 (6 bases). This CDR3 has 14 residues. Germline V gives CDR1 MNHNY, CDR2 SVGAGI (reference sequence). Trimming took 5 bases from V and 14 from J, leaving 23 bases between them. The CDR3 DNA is TGTGCCAGCAGTGAGCAGGGGTCCACCGGGGAGCTGTATTTT. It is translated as CASSEQGSTGELYF.

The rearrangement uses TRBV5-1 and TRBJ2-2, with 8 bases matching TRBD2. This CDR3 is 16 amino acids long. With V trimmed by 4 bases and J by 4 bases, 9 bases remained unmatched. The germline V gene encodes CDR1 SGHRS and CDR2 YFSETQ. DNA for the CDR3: TGCGCCAGCAGCCCCCTGGGACTAGTCGCCACCGGGGAGCTGTTTTTT. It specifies CASSPLGLVATGELFF.

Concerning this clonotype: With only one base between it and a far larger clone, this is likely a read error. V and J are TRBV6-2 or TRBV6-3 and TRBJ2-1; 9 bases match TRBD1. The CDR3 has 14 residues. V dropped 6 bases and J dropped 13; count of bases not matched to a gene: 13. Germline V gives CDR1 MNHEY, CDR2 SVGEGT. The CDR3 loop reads CASRSDRGLETQFF. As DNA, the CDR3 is TGTGCCAGCAGATCGGACAGGGGTCTGGAGACCCAGTTCTTC.

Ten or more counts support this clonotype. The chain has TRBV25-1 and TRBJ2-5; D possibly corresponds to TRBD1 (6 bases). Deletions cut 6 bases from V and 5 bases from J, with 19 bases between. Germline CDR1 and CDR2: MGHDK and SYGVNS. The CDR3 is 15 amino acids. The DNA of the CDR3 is TGTGCCAGCAGCCTATTGTTAGGGCAGGGGGAGACCCAGTACTTC. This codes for CASSLLLGQGETQYF.

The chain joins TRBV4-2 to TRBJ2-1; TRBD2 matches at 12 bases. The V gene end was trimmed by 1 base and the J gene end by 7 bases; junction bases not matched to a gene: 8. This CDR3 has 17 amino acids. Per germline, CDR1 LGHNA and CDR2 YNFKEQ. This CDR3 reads CASSQVTSGGNGNEQFF. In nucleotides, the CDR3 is TGTGCCAGCAGCCAAGTAACTAGCGGGGGGAACGGTAATGAGCAGTTCTTC.

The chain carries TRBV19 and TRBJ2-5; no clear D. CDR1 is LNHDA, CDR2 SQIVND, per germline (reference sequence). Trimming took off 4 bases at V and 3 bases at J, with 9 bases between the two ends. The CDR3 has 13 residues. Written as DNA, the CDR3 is TGTGCCAGTAGTAGGACGGTAGAAGAGACCCAGTACTTC. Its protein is CASSRTVEETQYF.

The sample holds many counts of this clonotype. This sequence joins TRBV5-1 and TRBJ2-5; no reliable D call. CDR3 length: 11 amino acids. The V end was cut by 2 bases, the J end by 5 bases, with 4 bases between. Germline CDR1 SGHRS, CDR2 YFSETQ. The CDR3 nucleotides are TGCGCCAGCAGCTTTAAGGAGACCCAGTACTTC. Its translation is CASSFKETQYF.

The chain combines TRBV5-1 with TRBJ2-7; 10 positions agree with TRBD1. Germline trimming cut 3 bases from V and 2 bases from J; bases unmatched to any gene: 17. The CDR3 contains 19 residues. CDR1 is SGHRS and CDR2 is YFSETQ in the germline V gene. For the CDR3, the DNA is TGCGCCAGCAGCTGGAACCCCGGGACAGGGGCGCCCGGGGCCTACGAGCAGTACTTC. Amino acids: CASSWNPGTGAPGAYEQYF.

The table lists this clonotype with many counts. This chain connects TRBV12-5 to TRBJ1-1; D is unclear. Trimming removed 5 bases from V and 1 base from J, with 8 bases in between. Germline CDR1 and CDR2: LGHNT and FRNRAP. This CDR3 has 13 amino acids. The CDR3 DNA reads TGTGCTAGTGGTCCAAGAGAGAACACTGAAGCTTTCTTT. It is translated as CASGPRENTEAFF.

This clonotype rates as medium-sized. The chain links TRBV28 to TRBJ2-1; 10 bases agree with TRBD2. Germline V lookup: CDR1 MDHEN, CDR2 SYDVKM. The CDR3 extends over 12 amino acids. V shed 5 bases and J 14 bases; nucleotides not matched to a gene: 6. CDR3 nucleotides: TGTGCCAGCAGTCCCATACTAGCGGGGAAGTTCTTC. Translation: CASSPILAGKFF.